Each of the 28 T cell receptor beta chains below was sequenced from the same sample in a study of cytomegalovirus exposure and HLA in healthy donors. The primer mix had 60 Vbeta and 13 Jbeta primers. Produced via immunoSEQ multiplex PCR; TCRdb's table is partial and in-frame only. The sample holds some 78,000 clones, 72% seen once. The sequenced sample consisted of PBMCs. All receptors derive from a middle-aged woman in good health and CMV-seropositive.

This clone was counted between two and nine times. The chain recombines TRBV28 with TRBJ2-7; 10 bases map to TRBD2. CDR3 length: 15 amino acids. The ends lost 10 bases at V and 4 bases at J; junction bases unmatched: 13. Germline V gene sequence: CDR1 MDHEN, CDR2 SYDVKM. The CDR3 DNA sequence: TGTGCCATAGCGGGAGGCGGGGGCGCAGTTTACGAGCAGTACTTC. It yields the protein CAIAGGGGAVYEQYF.

The chain carries TRBV27 and TRBJ2-7; D is unresolved. Germline V gene data show CDR1 as MNHEY and CDR2 as SMNVEV (reference sequence). This CDR3 region has 10 residues. V lost 5 bases, J lost 3 bases, and 2 bases lay in between. Written as DNA, the CDR3 is TGTGCCAGCAGTCTCTACGAGCAGTACTTC. Its translation: CASSLYEQYF.

The chain is built from TRBV4-2 and TRBJ1-2; TRBD1 is a possible D gene (5 bases). The CDR3 length is 15 residues. Trimming left V 0 bases short and J 2 bases short, with 10 bases between. Germline V gene data show CDR1 as LGHNA and CDR2 as YNFKEQ. The CDR3 coding sequence is TGTGCCAGCAGCCAAGATGGGGCGGGAAACTATGGCTACACCTTC. This codes for CASSQDGAGNYGYTF.

The chain recombines TRBV7-2 with TRBJ2-5; D perhaps matches TRBD2 (6 bases). Trimming left V 5 bases short and J 9 bases short, with 22 bases between. This CDR3 region has 15 residues. CDR1 and CDR2 (germline): SGHTA, FQGNSA. CDR3 DNA: TGTGCCAGCAGCCCTGTTCGAGGAGGGGCCGGAGCCCAGTACTTC. This translates into CASSPVRGGAGAQYF. The full variable domain, in which reference TRBV7-2 and TRBJ2-5 provide the parts outside the CDR3, is GAGVSQSPSNKVTEKGKDVELRCDPISGHTALYWYRQSLGQGLEFLIYFQGNSAPDKSGLPSDRFSAERTGGSVSTLTIQRTQQEDSAVYLCASSPVRGGAGAQYFGPGTRLLVL.

The CDR3: CASSYSGQGTGYTF. In DNA form, the CDR3 reads TGTGCCAGCAGTTACTCGGGGCAGGGGACGGGCTACACCTTC. The J gene is TRBJ1-2, the V gene TRBV6-5, with D tentatively TRBD1 (6 bases). This CDR3 is built from 14 residues. V gave up 0 bases and J gave up 8 bases, with 13 bases separating them. From germline, CDR1 is MNHEY and CDR2 SVGAGI.

V and J are TRBV5-1 and TRBJ2-1; D possibly corresponds to TRBD2 (7 bases). Trimming pared 3 bases from V and 9 bases from J, leaving 13 bases between. CDR1 SGHRS and CDR2 YFSETQ come from the germline V gene. The CDR3 totals 13 residues. This CDR3 reads CASSSRGGGEQFF. The CDR3 DNA follows: TGCGCCAGCAGCTCCAGGGGCGGGGGTGAGCAGTTCTTC.

The gene calls are TRBV5-6 and TRBJ2-4; 7 bases line up with TRBD1. The CDR3 is made up of 14 amino acids. V trimming: 4 bases; J trimming: 8 bases; junction bases outside the gene matches: 9. The germline V gene encodes CDR1 SGHDT and CDR2 YYEEEE. The CDR3 nucleotides are TGTGCCAGCAGCCTACAGGGGCCTTTGGACATTCAGTACTTC. The encoded protein is CASSLQGPLDIQYF. Full variable domain (outside the CDR3, taken from reference TRBV5-6 and TRBJ2-4): DAGVTQSPTHLIKTRGQQVTLRCSPKSGHDTVSWYQQALGQGPQFIFQYYEEEERQRGNFPDRFSGHQFPNYSSELNVNALLLGDSALYLCASSLQGPLDIQYFGAGTRLSVL.

This clone was observed a single time. This chain links TRBV4-1 with TRBJ2-6; possibly TRBD2 for D (7 bases). Trimming removed 0 bases at V and 4 bases at J, with 22 bases between. There are 20 residues in the CDR3. Germline values: CDR1 MGHRA, CDR2 YSYEKL. In DNA form, the CDR3 reads TGCGCCAGCAGCCAAGATTGGGGGGGCGCGGGAGCTCTGGGGGCCAACGTCCTGACTTTC. Translated, it gives CASSQDWGGAGALGANVLTF.

This clone was found a few times. This rearrangement joins TRBV7-8 to TRBJ1-1, with TRBD1 identical over 7 bases. The V gene end was trimmed by 2 bases and the J gene end by 4 bases; junction bases not matched to a gene: 7. This CDR3 is 15 amino acids long. Germline values: CDR1 SGHVS, CDR2 FQNEAQ. CDR3 in DNA: TGTGCCAGCAGCTTATTGTCATCAGGGGGCACTGAAGCTTTCTTT. Its protein is CASSLLSSGGTEAFF.

This rearrangement joins TRBV5-1 to TRBJ2-3; D is possibly TRBD2 (5 bases). The CDR3 extends over 15 amino acids. CDR1 is SGHRS, CDR2 YFSETQ, per germline. V gave up 0 bases and J gave up 6 bases, with 14 bases separating them. CDR3 sequence reads: CASSLVGDKGDTQYF. For the CDR3, the DNA is TGCGCCAGCAGCTTGGTGGGAGACAAAGGGGATACGCAGTATTTT. Full variable domain (rest looked up from reference TRBV5-1 and TRBJ2-3): KAGVTQTPRYLIKTRGQQVTLSCSPISGHRSVSWYQQTPGQGLQFLFEYFSETQRNKGNFPGRFSGRQFSNSRSEMNVSTLELGDSALYLCASSLVGDKGDTQYFGPGTRLTVL.

In DNA, the CDR3 is TGTGCCAGCAACCAAGGGACAGCCAACACTGAAGCTTTCTTT. Translating gives CASNQGTANTEAFF. This chain connects TRBV6-6 to TRBJ1-1; 7 nucleotides agree with TRBD1. CDR3 length: 14 residues. Losses at the gene ends were 7 bases for V and 2 bases for J; bases not matched to a gene: 7. The germline gives CDR1 MNHNY, CDR2 SVGAGI (reference sequence).

This chain links TRBV28 with TRBJ1-1, with 7 bases fitting TRBD1. This CDR3 has 12 residues. V gave up 3 bases and J gave up 11 bases; unmatched junction bases: 6. The V gene's germline CDR1 is MDHEN and CDR2 SYDVKM. CDR3 nucleotide sequence: TGTGCCAGCAGTTTGAAGGGGGCAAGGGCTTTCTTT. Its protein is CASSLKGARAFF.

The chain employs TRBV28 and TRBJ1-1; D is possibly TRBD1 (6 bases). The CDR3 totals 16 residues. CDR1 is MDHEN, CDR2 SYDVKM, per germline. With 8 bases removed from V and 1 base from J, the gap between germline ends came to 20 bases. Here the CDR3 DNA reads TGTGCCAGCTTGATGGCGGGGGGGGCCCCGAACACTGAAGCTTTCTTT. Protein product: CASLMAGGAPNTEAFF. Supplemented by reference TRBV28 and TRBJ1-1, the full variable domain reads DVKVTQSSRYLVKRTGEKVFLECVQDMDHENMFWYRQDPGLGLRLIYFSYDVKMKEKGDIPEGYSVSREKKERFSLILESASTNQTSMYLCASLMAGGAPNTEAFFGQGTRLTVV.

This clone has only one observation. The chain links TRBV5-6 to TRBJ2-7; D is possibly TRBD1 (6 bases). V shed 5 bases and J shed 7 bases, with 16 bases lying between them. Per germline, CDR1 SGHDT and CDR2 YYEEEE. The CDR3 runs to 13 residues. Here the CDR3 reads CASRSLQGGEQYF. The CDR3 DNA reads as TGTGCCAGCAGGTCCTTACAGGGTGGGGAGCAGTACTTC.

The chain combines TRBV18 with TRBJ1-2; the match to TRBD1 covers 8 bases. The CDR3 extends over 15 amino acids. Trimming at V came to 5 bases and at J to 5 bases, leaving 10 bases not matched to a gene. Germline V gene sequence: CDR1 KGHSH, CDR2 LQKENI. The CDR3 DNA is TGTGCCAGCTCATCCGGACAGGGAGTGCCTTATGGCTACACCTTC. It is translated as CASSSGQGVPYGYTF.

A few counts support this clone. The chain couples TRBV6-5 to TRBJ2-7; TRBD1 might be the D (6 bases). V dropped 2 bases and J dropped 0 bases, with 11 bases sitting between them. The CDR3 extends over 15 amino acids. The germline V gene has CDR1 MNHEY and CDR2 SVGAGI. CDR3: CASSYGQPSSYEQYF. Written as DNA, the CDR3 is TGTGCCAGCAGTTACGGACAGCCCAGCTCCTACGAGCAGTACTTC.

This chain uses TRBV6-5 with TRBJ2-7, with D maybe TRBD2 (6 bases). Germline CDR1 is MNHEY and CDR2 is SVGAGI. This CDR3 has 15 amino acids. Trimming removed 2 bases from V and 0 bases from J, with 11 bases in between. CDR3 nucleotides: TGTGCCAGCAGTTACAGGAGGGAGGACTCCTACGAGCAGTACTTC. This codes for CASSYRREDSYEQYF.

The gene calls are TRBV5-1 and TRBJ1-1; a weak D match, TRBD1 (6 bases). Germline loops: CDR1 SGHRS, CDR2 YFSETQ. With 1 base removed from V and 8 bases from J, the gap between germline ends came to 15 bases. The CDR3 spans 14 residues. The chain's CDR3 is CASSLSGGSAEAFF. In nucleotides, the CDR3 is TGCGCCAGCAGCTTGTCGGGGGGCTCGGCGGAAGCTTTCTTT.

CDR3 in amino acids: CSGGTGTEAFF. The CDR3 DNA follows: TGCAGTGGGGGAACGGGAACTGAAGCTTTCTTT. The chain combines TRBV20-1 with TRBJ1-1; D is uncertain. Germline CDR1 reads DFQATT; CDR2 reads SNEGSKA (reference sequence). The ends were cut back, 7 bases at V and 5 bases at J, with 11 bases in the middle. This CDR3 region has 11 residues.

The chain couples TRBV7-8 to TRBJ1-2; 10 nucleotides match TRBD1. The CDR3 sequence is 16 residues long. CDR1 and CDR2 from the germline V gene are SGHVS and FQNEAQ. V trimming: 2 bases; J trimming: 2 bases; junction bases outside the gene matches: 5. The CDR3 loop is CASSLPRDRGNYGYTF. CDR3 nucleotide sequence: TGTGCCAGCAGCTTACCGCGGGACAGGGGAAACTATGGCTACACCTTC.

This clone was recorded once. Other nucleotide sequences in the sample specify the same CDR3. The gene calls are TRBV5-1 and TRBJ1-3; 8 positions match TRBD1. V gave up 4 bases and J gave up 0 bases; unmatched junction bases: 3. Germline lookup yields CDR1 SGHRS and CDR2 YFSETQ. The CDR3 covers 15 residues. The CDR3 reads CASSPGQGSGNTIYF. The CDR3 nucleotides are TGCGCCAGCAGCCCCGGACAGGGCTCTGGAAACACCATATATTTT.

The DNA for the CDR3 is TGTGCCAGCTCACCCGAACAGCTGCAGCCCCAGCATTTT. This sequence encodes CASSPEQLQPQHF. This sequence joins TRBV18 and TRBJ1-5; D gene unclear. The V end was cut by 3 bases, the J end by 7 bases, with 10 bases between. There are 13 residues in the CDR3. Per germline, CDR1 KGHSH and CDR2 LQKENI. Full variable domain (remainder filled in from reference TRBV18 and TRBJ1-5): NAGVMQNPRHLVRRRGQEARLRCSPMKGHSHVYWYRQLPEEGLKFMVYLQKENIIDESGMPKERFSAEFPKEGPSILRIQQVVRGDSAAYFCASSPEQLQPQHFGDGTRLSIL.

Remarks on this clone: Different DNA sequences within this sample yield the same CDR3. The CDR3 region has the DNA TGCGCCAGCAGCCAAGATTTGGCGGGGGGGAACACCGGGGAGCTGTTTTTT. It codes for CASSQDLAGGNTGELFF. The chain uses TRBV4-1 and TRBJ2-2; 8 positions match TRBD2. Trimming cost V 0 bases and J 1 base; bases outside gene matches: 4. In germline, CDR1 is MGHRA, CDR2 YSYEKL. The CDR3 runs 17 residues.

The chain couples TRBV7-2 to TRBJ1-1; the D gene is possibly TRBD1 (6 bases). The V end lost 5 bases, the J end lost 9 bases, and 13 bases lay between the germline ends. The V gene's germline CDR1 is SGHTA and CDR2 FQGNSA. There are 12 residues in the CDR3. DNA for the CDR3: TGTGCCAGCAGCATCGGGACATCCCAAGCTTTCTTT. Translation gives CASSIGTSQAFF.

A few counts support this clone. The J gene is TRBJ1-1, the V gene TRBV21-1. TRBV21-1 is a recognized pseudogene. This CDR3 contains 16 residues. As DNA, the CDR3 is TGTGCCAGCAGCAAACCCTTTACGGGACTCGGGACTGAAGCTTTCTTT. Translated, it gives CASSKPFTGLGTEAFF.

The V call is TRBV30, the J call TRBJ1-3; tentatively, D is TRBD1 (6 bases). The CDR3 has 14 amino acids. The germline V and J ends were trimmed by 8 bases and 0 bases, with 14 bases remaining between them. CDR1 GTSNPN and CDR2 SVGIG come from the germline V gene (reference sequence). The CDR3 sequence: CAGEQGFSGNTIYF. The CDR3, as DNA: TGTGCCGGCGAACAGGGATTCTCTGGAAACACCATATATTTT.

This chain uses TRBV5-6 with TRBJ2-2, with D unresolved. The CDR3 runs to 15 residues. Germline values: CDR1 SGHDT, CDR2 YYEEEE. The V end was cut by 4 bases, the J end by 5 bases, with 15 bases between. The CDR3 bases are TGTGCCAGCAGCCCAACAGACCCTCGGACCGGGGAGCTGTTTTTT. Translating gives CASSPTDPRTGELFF.

The rearrangement joins TRBV25-1 to TRBJ2-4, with a possible D match to TRBD2 (5 bases). The CDR3 totals 14 residues. CDR1 and CDR2 (germline): MGHDK, SYGVNS. V lost 4 bases, J lost 3 bases, and 10 bases lay in between. The CDR3 region is CASSVAGDKNIQYF. The CDR3 DNA follows: TGTGCCAGCAGTGTCGCCGGGGACAAAAACATTCAGTACTTC.